The rows below give T cell receptor beta chains drawn from one sample of a study of T-cell reconstitution after alpha-beta-depleted transplantation in children. TCRdb re-called the PCR reads through MiXCR, storing one row per CDR3 protein. The table includes about a million distinct CDR3 sequences, around 30% detected once. The source was PBMCs, mostly from graft donor cells, collected 360 days after TCRalphabeta/CD19-depleted stem cell transplant. These receptors were obtained from a boy less than two years old who had a stem cell transplant for SCID, so the T cells may come from the graft donor. CDR3s include the opening cysteine and the closing phenylalanine or tryptophan. D genes are given only for firm matches. Expanded clones get a size class; other rows say once, few or many, or leave the size out.

CASSFPAEGQETQYF	TGTGCCAGCAGCTTCCCGGCAGAAGGCCAAGAGACCCAGTACTTC	few	-	TRBV7-9	TRBJ2-5
CASSPRQGPREQYF	TGTGCCAGCAGCCCTAGACAGGGGCCCCGCGAGCAGTACTTC	-	TRBD1	TRBV28	TRBJ2-7
CASSWRTGNTGELFF	TGTGCCAGCAGTTGGAGGACGGGGAACACCGGGGAGCTGTTTTTT	-	-	TRBV6-5	TRBJ2-2
CASSWVTGFSGNTIYF	TGCGCCAGCAGCTGGGTGACAGGATTCTCTGGAAACACCATATATTTT	few	-	TRBV5-1	TRBJ1-3
CASTSDRGLTEAFF	TGTGCCAGCACCTCGGACAGGGGGCTTACTGAAGCTTTCTTT	-	TRBD1	TRBV6-1	TRBJ1-1
CASSLRWEATQYF	TGTGCCAGCAGCCTACGGTGGGAAGCCACGCAGTATTTT	few	-	TRBV28	TRBJ2-3
CASSQGGIRDSVETQYF	TGCGCCAGCAGCCAGGGGGGTATCCGGGACTCAGTCGAGACCCAGTACTTC	few	-	TRBV4-1	TRBJ2-5
CASKSVNYQPQHF	TGTGCCAGCAAAAGTGTTAACTATCAGCCCCAGCATTTT	many	-	TRBV6-1	TRBJ1-5
CASSWHRALRREAEAFF	TGTGCCAGCAGCTGGCACAGGGCATTAAGGCGAGAGGCTGAAGCTTTCTTT	-	-	TRBV5-4	TRBJ1-1
CSASYGYEQYF	TGCAGTGCTAGTTACGGATACGAGCAGTACTTC	-	-	TRBV20-1	TRBJ2-7
CATSRHRGTVEAFF	TGTGCCACCAGCAGACACAGGGGGACCGTTGAAGCTTTCTTT	-	TRBD1	TRBV15	TRBJ1-1
CASSLRPPETQYF	TGTGCCAGCAGTCTTCGACCCCCGGAGACCCAGTACTTC	-	-	TRBV12-3/TRBV12-4	TRBJ2-5
CASSTLRTSGGAGQETQYF	TGTGCCAGCAGCACACTACGGACTAGCGGGGGGGCCGGGCAAGAGACCCAGTACTTC	few	TRBD2	TRBV11-2	TRBJ2-5
CASSATSGGGYEQFF	TGTGCCAGCAGTGCGACTAGCGGGGGGGGATATGAGCAGTTCTTC	few	TRBD2	TRBV28	TRBJ2-1
CASSQGQGIENTEAFF	TGTGCCAGCAGCCAGGGACAGGGGATCGAAAACACTGAAGCTTTCTTT	many	TRBD1	TRBV7-9	TRBJ1-1
CASSYSFGTAIGEQYF	TGTGCCAGCAGTTACTCATTCGGGACAGCCATCGGCGAGCAGTACTTC	-	TRBD1	TRBV6-5	TRBJ2-7
CASSLAGHQETQYF	TGCGCCAGCAGCTTGGCGGGACACCAAGAGACCCAGTACTTC	-	-	TRBV5-1	TRBJ2-5
CASSESRPHSYNEQFF	TGCGCCAGCAGTGAGTCACGACCGCACTCCTACAATGAGCAGTTCTTC	once	-	TRBV10-1	TRBJ2-1
CASRGGLSNTEAFF	TGTGCCAGCAGGGGGGGGTTGAGCAACACTGAAGCTTTCTTT	few	-	TRBV7-2	TRBJ1-1
CASSQGRLASQETQYF	TGTGCCAGCAGCCAAGGGCGGCTAGCGTCACAAGAGACCCAGTACTTC	once	-	TRBV14	TRBJ2-5
CSARDLKREQFF	TGCAGTGCTAGAGATCTGAAGCGTGAGCAGTTCTTC	-	-	TRBV20-1	TRBJ2-1
CASSPHREGNTIYF	TGCGCCAGCAGCCCCCACAGGGAGGGAAACACCATATATTTT	-	-	TRBV4-1	TRBJ1-3
CASKRQGSYEQYF	TGTGCCAGCAAGCGACAGGGTTCCTACGAGCAGTACTTC	few	TRBD1	TRBV27	TRBJ2-7
CASSLEAGGRYNEQFF	TGTGCCAGCAGCTTAGAAGCGGGGGGCAGATACAATGAGCAGTTCTTC	-	TRBD2	TRBV7-2	TRBJ2-1
CASSPGTATYEQYF	TGTGCCAGCAGTCCCGGGACAGCAACCTACGAGCAGTACTTC	many	TRBD1	TRBV27	TRBJ2-7
CASSLARTQGTDTQYF	TGCGCCAGCAGCTTGGCTCGTACCCAGGGAACAGATACGCAGTATTTT	few	-	TRBV5-1	TRBJ2-3
CASSPGRVSYGYTF	TGTGCCAGCAGCCCGGGACGGGTTAGCTATGGCTACACCTTC	few	-	TRBV7-2	TRBJ1-2
CASSLETGAGELFF	TGTGCCAGCAGTCTGGAGACAGGGGCCGGGGAGCTGTTTTTT	-	TRBD1	TRBV12-3/TRBV12-4	TRBJ2-2
CASSHQGRGPAYEQYF	TGTGCCAGCAGCCACCAAGGGCGGGGCCCCGCTTACGAGCAGTACTTC	few	-	TRBV4-2	TRBJ2-7
CASCVSGGNEQFF	TGTGCCAGCTGCGTATCGGGGGGTAATGAGCAGTTCTTC	-	TRBD2	TRBV9	TRBJ2-1
CASRWTGGARQPQHF	TGTGCCAGCAGATGGACAGGGGGCGCAAGGCAGCCCCAGCATTTT	few	TRBD1	TRBV6-1	TRBJ1-5
CASSPSTGIIPSNYGYTF	TGTGCCAGCAGCCCATCGACAGGGATAATCCCCTCTAACTATGGCTACACCTTC	-	TRBD1	TRBV4-2	TRBJ1-2
CAISESGVLAGAVEQYF	TGTGCCATCAGTGAGTCGGGGGTCCTAGCGGGGGCGGTCGAGCAGTACTTC	few	TRBD2	TRBV10-3	TRBJ2-7
CSVEDRGTHPYEQYF	TGCAGCGTTGAAGATCGTGGGACACACCCCTACGAGCAGTACTTC	-	-	TRBV29-1	TRBJ2-7
CATSRAGNTEAFF	TGTGCCACCAGCAGAGCTGGTAACACTGAAGCTTTCTTT	-	-	TRBV15	TRBJ1-1
CASSLLLAAQYF	TGTGCCAGCAGTTTACTTCTAGCGGCTCAGTACTTC	few	TRBD2	TRBV7-9	TRBJ2-7
CASSLSPPGTGVSRAFF	TGTGCCAGCAGTTTATCCCCCCCCGGGACAGGGGTGTCTCGGGCTTTCTTT	-	TRBD1	TRBV27	TRBJ1-1
CASSRDRAYNEQFF	TGTGCCAGCAGCCGCGACAGAGCCTACAATGAGCAGTTCTTC	-	-	TRBV27	TRBJ2-1
CASSRTSRDNTEAFF	TGTGCCAGCAGTAGAACCAGCCGGGACAACACTGAAGCTTTCTTT	once	-	TRBV12-3/TRBV12-4	TRBJ1-1
CASRFIAGGLQNIQYF	TGTGCCAGCAGGTTCATAGCGGGGGGCCTTCAAAACATTCAGTACTTC	few	TRBD2	TRBV12-3/TRBV12-4	TRBJ2-4
CASSLRDRGTGELFF	TGCGCCAGCAGCTTGAGGGACAGGGGTACCGGGGAGCTGTTTTTT	-	TRBD1	TRBV5-1	TRBJ2-2
CASSQDGAVQYF	TGCGCCAGCAGCCAAGATGGGGCTGTGCAGTATTTT	-	-	TRBV4-1	TRBJ2-3
CASGPGLAGKNIQYF	TGTGCCAGCGGCCCTGGACTAGCGGGGAAAAACATTCAGTACTTC	-	TRBD2	TRBV5-8	TRBJ2-4
CASTGSSKGASGYTF	TGTGCCAGCACTGGGAGCTCGAAGGGGGCAAGTGGCTACACCTTC	few	TRBD1	TRBV6-1	TRBJ1-2
CASSQDFGKYNEQFF	TGCGCCAGCAGCCAAGATTTTGGGAAGTACAATGAGCAGTTCTTC	-	-	TRBV4-3	TRBJ2-1
CASSQASGGTTQYF	TGTGCCAGCAGCCAAGCTAGCGGGGGGACCACGCAGTATTTT	few	TRBD2	TRBV27	TRBJ2-3
CASSLGIPMNTEAFF	TGTGCCAGCAGCTTGGGTATTCCCATGAACACTGAAGCTTTCTTT	-	-	TRBV7-9	TRBJ1-1
CASSITGELFF	TGTGCCAGTAGTATAACCGGGGAGCTGTTTTTT	many	-	TRBV19	TRBJ2-2
CASSYDRRYEQYF	TGTGCCAGCAGTTACGACAGGCGGTACGAGCAGTACTTC	-	-	TRBV6-6	TRBJ2-7
CASSQSGERLYGYTF	TGCGCCAGCAGCCAATCAGGGGAGAGGCTCTATGGCTACACCTTC	few	-	TRBV5-1	TRBJ1-2
CASSPLEVSGANVLTF	TGTGCCAGCAGCCCTCTTGAAGTCTCTGGGGCCAACGTCCTGACTTTC	few	-	TRBV7-6	TRBJ2-6
CASSFSGIRGTGPTGNTIYF	TGTGCCAGCAGTTTCTCCGGTATAAGAGGGACAGGGCCGACTGGAAACACCATATATTTT	few	TRBD1	TRBV12-3/TRBV12-4	TRBJ1-3
CASSQDSAGGANTQYF	TGTGCCAGCAGCCAAGATTCGGCGGGGGGGGCTAATACGCAGTATTTT	-	TRBD2	TRBV4-2	TRBJ2-3